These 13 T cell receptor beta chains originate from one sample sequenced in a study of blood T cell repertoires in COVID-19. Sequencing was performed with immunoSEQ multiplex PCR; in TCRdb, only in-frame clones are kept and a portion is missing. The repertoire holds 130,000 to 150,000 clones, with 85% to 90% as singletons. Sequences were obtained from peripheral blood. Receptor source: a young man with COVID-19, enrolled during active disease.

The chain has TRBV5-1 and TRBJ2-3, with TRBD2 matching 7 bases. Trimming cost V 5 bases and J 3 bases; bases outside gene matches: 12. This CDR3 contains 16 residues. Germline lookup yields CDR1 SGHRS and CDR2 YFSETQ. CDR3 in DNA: TGCGCCAGCAGTTTCCTCGAGGAACTAGCGACAGATACGCAGTATTTT. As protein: CASSFLEELATDTQYF.

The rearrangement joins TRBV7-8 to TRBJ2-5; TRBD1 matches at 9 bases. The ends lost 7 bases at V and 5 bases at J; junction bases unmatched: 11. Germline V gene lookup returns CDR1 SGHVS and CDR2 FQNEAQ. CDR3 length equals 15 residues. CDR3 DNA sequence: TGTGCCAGCACCATCATGGGACAGGGCGAGGAGACCCAGTACTTC. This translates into CASTIMGQGEETQYF. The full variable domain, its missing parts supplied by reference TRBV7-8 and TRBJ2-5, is GAGVSQSPRYKVAKRGQDVALRCDPISGHVSLFWYQQALGQGPEFLTYFQNEAQLDKSGLPSDRFFAERPEGSVSTLKIQRTQQEDSAVYLCASTIMGQGEETQYFGPGTRLLVL.

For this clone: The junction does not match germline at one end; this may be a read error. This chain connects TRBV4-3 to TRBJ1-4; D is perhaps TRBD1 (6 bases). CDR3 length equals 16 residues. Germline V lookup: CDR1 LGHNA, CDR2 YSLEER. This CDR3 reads CASSSAGDATNEKLLF. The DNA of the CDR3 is TGCGCCAGCAGCTCCGCAGGGGATGCAACTAATGAAAAACTGCTTTTT.

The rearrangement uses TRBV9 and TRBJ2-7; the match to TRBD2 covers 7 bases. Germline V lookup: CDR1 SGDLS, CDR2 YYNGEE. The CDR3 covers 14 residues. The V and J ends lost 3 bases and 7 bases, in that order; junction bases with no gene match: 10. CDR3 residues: CASSGRGGAGEQYF. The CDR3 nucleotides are TGTGCCAGCAGCGGGAGGGGAGGGGCTGGAGAGCAGTACTTC. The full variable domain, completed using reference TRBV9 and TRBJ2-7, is DSGVTQTPKHLITATGQRVTLRCSPRSGDLSVYWYQQSLDQGLQFLIQYYNGEERAKGNILERFSAQQFPDLHSELNLSSLELGDSALYFCASSGRGGAGEQYFGPGTRLTVT.

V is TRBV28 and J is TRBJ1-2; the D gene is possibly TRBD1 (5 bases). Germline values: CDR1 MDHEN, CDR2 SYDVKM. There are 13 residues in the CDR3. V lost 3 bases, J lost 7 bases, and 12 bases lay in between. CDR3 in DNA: TGTGCCAGCAGTTTGATCCAGGGTCCTGGCTACACCTTC. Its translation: CASSLIQGPGYTF.

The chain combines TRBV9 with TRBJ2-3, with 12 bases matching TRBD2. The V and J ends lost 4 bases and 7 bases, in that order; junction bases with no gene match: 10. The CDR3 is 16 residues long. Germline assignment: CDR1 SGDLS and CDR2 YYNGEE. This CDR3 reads CASSHSTSGSFNTQYF. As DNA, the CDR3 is TGTGCCAGCAGCCACTCGACTAGCGGGAGTTTTAATACGCAGTATTTT.

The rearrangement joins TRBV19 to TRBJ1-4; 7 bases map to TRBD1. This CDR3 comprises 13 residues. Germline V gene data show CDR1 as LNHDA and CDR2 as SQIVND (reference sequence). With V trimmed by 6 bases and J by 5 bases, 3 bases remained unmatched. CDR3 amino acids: CASRAGGNEKLFF. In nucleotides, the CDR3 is TGTGCCAGTAGAGCAGGGGGGAATGAAAAACTGTTTTTT. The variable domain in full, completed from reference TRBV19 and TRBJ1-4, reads DGGITQSPKYLFRKEGQNVTLSCEQNLNHDAMYWYRQDPGQGLRLIYYSQIVNDFQKGDIAEGYSVSREKKESFPLTVTSAQKNPTAFYLCASRAGGNEKLFFGSGTQLSVL.

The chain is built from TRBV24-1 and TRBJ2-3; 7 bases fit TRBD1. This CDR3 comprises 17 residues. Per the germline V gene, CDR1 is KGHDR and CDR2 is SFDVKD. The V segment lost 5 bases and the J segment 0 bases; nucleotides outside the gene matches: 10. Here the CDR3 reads CATSVPLGTASTDTQYF. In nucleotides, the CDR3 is TGTGCCACCAGTGTTCCCCTCGGGACAGCCAGCACAGATACGCAGTATTTT.

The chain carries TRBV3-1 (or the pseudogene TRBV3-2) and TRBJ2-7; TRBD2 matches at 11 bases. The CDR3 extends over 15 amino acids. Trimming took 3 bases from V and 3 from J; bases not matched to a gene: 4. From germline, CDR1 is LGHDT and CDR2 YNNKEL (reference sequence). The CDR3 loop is CASSHSGTSGYEQYF. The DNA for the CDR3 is TGTGCCAGCAGCCATTCTGGGACTAGCGGCTACGAGCAGTACTTC.

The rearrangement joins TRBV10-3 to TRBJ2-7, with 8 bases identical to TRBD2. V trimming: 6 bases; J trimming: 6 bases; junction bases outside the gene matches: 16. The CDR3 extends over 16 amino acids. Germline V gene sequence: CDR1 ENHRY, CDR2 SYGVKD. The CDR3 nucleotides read TGTGCCATCAGCGCCAAGAGCTCGGGACTAGTATCCGAGCAGTACTTC. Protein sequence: CAISAKSSGLVSEQYF.

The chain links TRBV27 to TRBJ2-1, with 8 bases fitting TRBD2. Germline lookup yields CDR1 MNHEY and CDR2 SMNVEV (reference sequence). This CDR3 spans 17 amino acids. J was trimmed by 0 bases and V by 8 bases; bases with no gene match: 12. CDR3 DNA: TGTGCCAGCTCCCTCCTCGGGGGGGGCTTCTCCTACAATGAGCAGTTCTTC. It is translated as CASSLLGGGFSYNEQFF.

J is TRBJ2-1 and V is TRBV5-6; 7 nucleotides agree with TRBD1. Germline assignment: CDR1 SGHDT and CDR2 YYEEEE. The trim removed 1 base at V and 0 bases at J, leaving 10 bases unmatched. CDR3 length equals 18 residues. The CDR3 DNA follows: TGTGCCAGCAGCTTGAGAGACAGGGCACAAATCTCCTACAATGAGCAGTTCTTC. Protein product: CASSLRDRAQISYNEQFF.

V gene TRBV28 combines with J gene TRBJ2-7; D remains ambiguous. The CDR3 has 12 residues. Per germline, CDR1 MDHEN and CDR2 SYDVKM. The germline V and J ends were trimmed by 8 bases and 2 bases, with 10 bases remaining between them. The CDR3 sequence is CASGPPPYEQYF. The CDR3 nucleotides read TGTGCCAGCGGGCCCCCCCCCTACGAGCAGTACTTC.